The 11 T cell receptor beta chains below were found in one sample sequenced in a study of Ad26.COV2.S vaccination and SARS-CoV-2 variants. The protocol was immunoSEQ multiplex PCR, while the TCRdb copy is restricted to in-frame clones and leaves out a portion. Of about 350,000 clones in the sample, 75% to 90% were seen once. Treatment indicated: about 20 received Ad26.COV2.S at low or high dose, single or two shots; several received placebo; per-sample allocation not given. Day 63 after the first vaccine or placebo injection was the time point for sampling. Sequences were derived from peripheral blood, sampled in a trial of Ad26.COV2.S vaccine versus placebo. Every receptor here comes from a person aged 18 to 59 who received the Ad26.COV2.S COVID-19 vaccine or a placebo.

The chain recombines TRBV5-1 with TRBJ2-7; the D gene is possibly TRBD2 (5 bases). Germline V gene lookup returns CDR1 SGHRS and CDR2 YFSETQ. CDR3 length equals 13 residues. V was trimmed by 6 bases and J by 1 base, leaving 11 bases between them. The CDR3 here is CASTNLASYEQYF. For the CDR3, the DNA is TGCGCCAGCACCAATCTAGCTTCCTACGAGCAGTACTTC. The entire variable domain, with the rest obtained from reference TRBV5-1 and TRBJ2-7, is as follows: KAGVTQTPRYLIKTRGQQVTLSCSPISGHRSVSWYQQTPGQGLQFLFEYFSETQRNKGNFPGRFSGRQFSNSRSEMNVSTLELGDSALYLCASTNLASYEQYFGPGTRLTVT.

The chain is built from TRBV28 and TRBJ1-3; D remains ambiguous. The length of the CDR3 is 13 residues. V gave up 8 bases and J gave up 0 bases, with 8 bases separating them. The germline V gene encodes CDR1 MDHEN and CDR2 SYDVKM. CDR3 sequence (DNA): TGTGCCAGCTTTGACGTCTCTGGAAACACCATATATTTT. Protein product: CASFDVSGNTIYF.

The CDR3 is CASSQREGSYEQYF. In DNA form, the CDR3 reads TGCGCCAGCAGCCAACGAGAGGGCTCCTACGAGCAGTACTTC. The rearrangement links TRBV4-1 to TRBJ2-7, with TRBD2 as a possible D gene (5 bases). Germline CDR1 is MGHRA and CDR2 is YSYEKL. Trimming left V 2 bases short and J 0 bases short, with 8 bases between. This CDR3 is built from 14 residues.

This clone was seen more than once but under ten times. In DNA, the CDR3 is TGTGCCAGCAGAAAGGACAGGGGGCGGAACACCATATATTTT. This sequence encodes CASRKDRGRNTIYF. The chain combines TRBV28 with TRBJ1-3; 11 positions agree with TRBD1. The CDR3 length is 14 residues. J lost 7 bases, V lost 6 bases, and 5 bases had no gene match. The germline V gene encodes CDR1 MDHEN and CDR2 SYDVKM. Looking up the rest from reference TRBV28 and TRBJ1-3 gives the full variable domain: DVKVTQSSRYLVKRTGEKVFLECVQDMDHENMFWYRQDPGLGLRLIYFSYDVKMKEKGDIPEGYSVSREKKERFSLILESASTNQTSMYLCASRKDRGRNTIYFGEGSWLTVV.

CDR3 sequence: CASSQDQTSGYEQYF. CDR3 in DNA: TGCGCCAGCAGCCAAGATCAGACTAGCGGATACGAGCAGTACTTC. V and J are TRBV4-3 and TRBJ2-7, with 9 bases fitting TRBD2. Germline V CDR1 and CDR2: LGHNA, YSLEER. After removal of 0 bases from V and 4 bases from J, the junction contained 4 bases not matched to a gene. CDR3 length equals 15 residues.

The V and J genes are TRBV7-2 and TRBJ1-5, with D perhaps TRBD1 (6 bases). The CDR3 has 16 residues. Germline V lookup: CDR1 SGHTA, CDR2 FQGNSA. V lost 5 bases and J lost 4, with 18 bases in between. The CDR3 sequence is CASSPRGTPGNQPQHF. The CDR3 DNA reads as TGTGCCAGCAGCCCTAGAGGGACACCTGGGAATCAGCCCCAGCATTTT.

The J gene is TRBJ1-1, the V gene TRBV4-1; D unclear. V lost 0 bases, J lost 0 bases, and 11 bases lay in between. The CDR3 runs to 16 residues. Germline CDR1 reads MGHRA; CDR2 reads YSYEKL. CDR3 region: CASSQERAIMNTEAFF. The CDR3 DNA reads TGCGCCAGCAGCCAAGAAAGAGCTATCATGAACACTGAAGCTTTCTTT.

V is TRBV6-1 and J is TRBJ2-5; weak D call: TRBD2 (5 bases). CDR1 and CDR2 from the germline V gene are MNHNS and SASEGT. V lost 0 bases and J 7 bases, leaving 9 bases between the germline ends. This CDR3 spans 13 amino acids. CDR3 sequence: CASSEARAATQYF. DNA for the CDR3: TGTGCCAGCAGTGAAGCGCGAGCGGCGACCCAGTACTTC.

V and J are TRBV24-1 and TRBJ2-3, with 9 bases fitting TRBD2. J lost 5 bases, V lost 6 bases, and 8 bases had no gene match. From germline, CDR1 is KGHDR and CDR2 SFDVKD. This CDR3 has 15 amino acids. The CDR3 coding sequence is TGTGCCACCAGTTTTGGCGGGGGGGCCGGAGATACGCAGTATTTT. Encoded protein: CATSFGGGAGDTQYF.

This rearrangement joins TRBV7-3 to TRBJ2-1; D is undetermined. The CDR3 contains 13 residues. V was pared by 5 bases and J by 4 bases, with 9 bases between. The germline gives CDR1 SGHTA, CDR2 FQGTGA. DNA for the CDR3: TGTGCCAGCAGCCCTCCGCCGTACAATGAGCAGTTCTTC. The encoded protein is CASSPPPYNEQFF. The variable domain in full, completed from reference TRBV7-3 and TRBJ2-1, reads GAGVSQTPSNKVTEKGKYVELRCDPISGHTALYWYRQSLGQGPEFLIYFQGTGAADDSGLPNDRFFAVRPEGSVSTLKIQRTERGDSAVYLCASSPPPYNEQFFGPGTRLTVL.

The V call is TRBV9, the J call TRBJ1-1; D ambiguous. V was cut by 4 bases and J by 3 bases, with 13 bases left in between. This CDR3 has 14 amino acids. CDR1 and CDR2 (germline): SGDLS, YYNGEE. CDR3 nucleotide sequence: TGTGCCAGCAGCCTTTACATCTATCACACTGAAGCTTTCTTT. Amino acids: CASSLYIYHTEAFF.